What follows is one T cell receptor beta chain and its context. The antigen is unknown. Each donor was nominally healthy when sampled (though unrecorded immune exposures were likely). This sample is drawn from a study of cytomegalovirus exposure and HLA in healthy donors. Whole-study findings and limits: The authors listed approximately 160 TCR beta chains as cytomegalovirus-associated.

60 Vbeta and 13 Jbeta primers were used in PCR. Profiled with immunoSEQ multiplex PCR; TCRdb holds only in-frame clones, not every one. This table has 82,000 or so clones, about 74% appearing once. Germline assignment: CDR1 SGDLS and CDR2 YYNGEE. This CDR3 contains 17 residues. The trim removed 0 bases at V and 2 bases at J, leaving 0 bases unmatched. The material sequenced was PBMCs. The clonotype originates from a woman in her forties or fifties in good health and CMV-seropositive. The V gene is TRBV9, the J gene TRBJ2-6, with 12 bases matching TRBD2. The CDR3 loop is CASSVGTSGTGANVLTF. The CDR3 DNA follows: TGTGCCAGCAGCGTAGGGACTAGCGGGACTGGGGCCAACGTCCTGACTTTC.